A single sample is the source of the 28 T cell receptor beta chains below, sequenced in a study of tumor-infiltrating lymphocytes in primary liver carcinoma. Extraction also yielded germline DNA, while blood RNA was obtained from unsorted whole blood. The template, approximately 500 ng total RNA, yielded TCR beta cDNA made with a constant-region primer. Sequencing libraries for TCR beta derived from three nested multiplex PCR rounds that used slightly modified ARM-PCR. The first two PCR rounds used TRBV1-TRBV30 forward primers with a C-beta reverse primer, roughly 11 cycles each. TCRdb passed the multiplex PCR reads through MiXCR, listing each CDR3 protein once. This sample has 310,000 or so distinct CDR3 sequences, with about 61% found just once. Sequencing was done on a sample of peripheral blood. The origin of the receptors is a man aged 35 to 55 with primary liver carcinoma and hepatitis B virus infection.

This clonotype was detected many times. This chain joins TRBV11-2 and TRBJ2-3; D is possibly TRBD2 (6 bases). This CDR3 comprises 16 residues. Deletions cut 0 bases from V and 0 bases from J, with 10 bases between. Germline-derived CDR1 and CDR2 are SGHAT and FQNNGV. The CDR3: CASSLEPLASTDTQYF. DNA for the CDR3: TGTGCCAGCAGCTTAGAGCCACTAGCTAGCACAGATACGCAGTATTTT.

The chain joins TRBV11-2 to TRBJ2-2; no firm D call. CDR1 and CDR2 (germline): SGHAT, FQNNGV. V gave up 11 bases and J gave up 2 bases, with 12 bases separating them. CDR3 length: 13 amino acids. CDR3 nucleotide sequence: TGTGCCGGCCTGGAGATCAACACCGGGGAGCTGTTTTTT. This sequence encodes CAGLEINTGELFF.

This chain joins TRBV5-1 and TRBJ2-7; D unresolved. Trimming removed 7 bases at V and 4 bases at J, with 9 bases between. This CDR3 comprises 11 residues. The germline V gene has CDR1 SGHRS and CDR2 YFSETQ. The CDR3 DNA follows: TGCGCCAGCTGGCAGCAATACGAGCAGTACTTC. It translates to CASWQQYEQYF.

Comment on this clonotype: One end of the junction fails to match germline, which may point to a read error. This chain connects TRBV12-3 or TRBV12-4 to TRBJ1-4; 7 nucleotides agree with TRBD1. There are 12 residues in the CDR3. The CDR3 DNA reads TGTGCCAGTTTAGGGGGCAATGAAAAACGGTTTTTT. It codes for CASLGGNEKRFF.

This clonotype came up many times. V usage is TRBV4-1 and J usage is TRBJ2-3; 11 bases align to TRBD2. V shed 4 bases and J 5 bases; nucleotides not matched to a gene: 5. This CDR3 comprises 15 residues. The germline V gene has CDR1 MGHRA and CDR2 YSYEKL. The CDR3 region is CASSPNSGRGDTQYF. The CDR3 bases are TGCGCCAGCAGCCCTAATAGCGGGAGGGGAGATACGCAGTATTTT.

In the case of this clonotype: One end of the junction varies from germline; a read error may be responsible. The chain recombines TRBV12-3 or TRBV12-4 with TRBJ1-3, with 7 bases matching TRBD1. CDR3 length: 15 amino acids. CDR3: CASSLGDSSGNTIHF. CDR3 in DNA: TGTGCCAGCAGTTTAGGGGACAGCTCTGGAAACACCATACATTTC.

This chain connects TRBV24-1 to TRBJ2-5; tentatively, D is TRBD2 (6 bases). The CDR3 is made up of 16 amino acids. The germline V gene has CDR1 KGHDR and CDR2 SFDVKD. Trimming shortened V by 4 bases and J by 2 bases, and 16 bases separated the two germline ends. CDR3 nucleotide sequence: TGTGCCACCAGTGAGAAGATAGGGAGGCGGCAAGAGACCCAGTACTTC. The encoded protein is CATSEKIGRRQETQYF.

The table lists this clonotype with many counts. This chain uses TRBV5-4 with TRBJ2-1; 12 positions agree with TRBD2. This CDR3 is 15 amino acids long. Germline CDR1 is SGHNT and CDR2 is YYREEE (reference sequence). The ends lost 4 bases at V and 7 bases at J; junction bases unmatched: 6. The CDR3 loop is CASSRLAGELNEQFF. As DNA, the CDR3 is TGTGCCAGCAGCCGACTAGCGGGAGAATTAAATGAGCAGTTCTTC.

This clonotype has a count of ten or more. This sequence joins TRBV12-3 or TRBV12-4 and TRBJ2-7; 9 bases are shared with TRBD1. The CDR3 has 13 amino acids. V lost 3 bases, J lost 6 bases, and 3 bases stayed unmatched. The CDR3 spells CASSLGTGSEQYF. The CDR3 coding sequence is TGTGCCAGCAGTTTGGGGACAGGGAGCGAGCAGTACTTC.

The chain couples TRBV5-1 to TRBJ2-7; TRBD2 matches at 10 bases. CDR1 SGHRS and CDR2 YFSETQ come from the germline V gene. The CDR3 runs 17 residues. Unmatched junction bases numbered 13, after V lost 4 bases and J lost 3 bases. CDR3 nucleotide sequence: TGCGCCAGCAGCCGCGTGGAACCACGGACTAGCGGCTACGAGCAGTACTTC. Its translation is CASSRVEPRTSGYEQYF.

To note about this clonotype: The junction departs from germline at one end; a sequencing error may be responsible. The V call is TRBV11-1, the J call TRBJ2-2, with unresolved D. Germline CDR1 SGHAT, CDR2 FQDESV (reference sequence). The CDR3 extends over 19 amino acids. CDR3: CPSSPEKAGLDGNTGELFF. CDR3 in DNA: TGTCCCAGCAGCCCCGAGAAGGCTGGGTTAGATGGGAACACCGGGGAGCTGTTTTTT.

A remark on this clonotype: The CDR3 does not close with the conserved phenylalanine or tryptophan, likely indicating a read error. The chain couples TRBV4-2 to TRBJ1-6, with D maybe TRBD1 (5 bases). This CDR3 spans 16 amino acids. Germline-derived CDR1 and CDR2 are LGHNA and YNFKEQ. The CDR3 DNA sequence: TGTGTCAGCAGCCAATTTCAGGGACGAGGTAATTCACCCCTCCACTTA. It is translated as CVSSQFQGRGNSPLHL.

Points on this clonotype: The junction differs from germline at one of its ends, possibly a read error. CDR3 nucleotide sequence: TGCGCCGGCAGCCAAAATCTCAGAGGACACAATTCCTACGAGCAGTACTTC. Its protein is CAGSQNLRGHNSYEQYF. The rearrangement joins TRBV4-1 to TRBJ2-7, with D possibly matching TRBD1 (5 bases). Germline V lookup: CDR1 MGHRA, CDR2 YSYEKL. The CDR3 is made up of 17 amino acids.

About this clonotype itself: This clone may be a read error of a much larger clone one base away. V is TRBV12-3 or TRBV12-4 and J is TRBJ2-5; 7 nucleotides agree with TRBD1. The CDR3 is made up of 11 amino acids. The junction had 2 bases not matched to a gene; V was cut back by 6 bases and J by 7 bases. For the CDR3, the DNA is TGTGCCAGCAGGGGACAGATGACCCAGTACTTC. Residues: CASRGQMTQYF.

The chain carries TRBV29-1 and TRBJ1-1; 11 bases map to TRBD1. Looked up from germline, CDR1 is SQVTM and CDR2 is ANQGSEA. CDR3 size: 13 residues. The ends lost 7 bases at V and 14 bases at J; junction bases unmatched: 15. The CDR3 nucleotides read TGCAGCGCCGCCGGGACAGGGGGATGGGAAGACTTCTTT. Translating it yields CSAAGTGGWEDFF.

About this clonotype itself: An end of the junction differs from the germline gene, which may be a read error. The V call is TRBV11-2, the J call TRBJ1-1; D unclear. CDR1 is SGHAT, CDR2 FQNNGV, per germline. The CDR3 loop spans 16 amino acids. The chain's CDR3 is CTSSFRRQSMNTETFF. CDR3 sequence (DNA): TGTACCAGCAGCTTCCGACGGCAAAGCATGAACACTGAAACTTTCTTT.

This clonotype was observed a single time. At one end the junction does not follow the germline gene, possibly because of a read error. The chain is built from TRBV4-2 and TRBJ2-5; 10 nucleotides align to TRBD2. Germline CDR1 reads LGHNA; CDR2 reads YNFKEQ. CDR3 size: 18 residues. The CDR3 nucleotides are TGTGCCAGCGGCCAAGCACTAGCGGGAACGATGCGCCAAGAGACTCAGTACTTC. This gives the protein CASGQALAGTMRQETQYF.

About this clonotype: A much larger clone differs by one base, so this may be a read error. V gene TRBV5-4 combines with J gene TRBJ2-7; 7 positions agree with TRBD2. This CDR3 region has 14 residues. Germline CDR1 and CDR2: SGHNT and YYREEE (reference sequence). As DNA, the CDR3 is TGTGTCAGCAGCTTCCGGACTAGTTCCTACGAGCAGTACTTC. Encoded protein: CVSSFRTSSYEQYF.

The rearrangement uses TRBV6-5 and TRBJ2-5; TRBD2 is a possible D gene (6 bases). The CDR3 contains 14 residues. The germline V and J ends were trimmed by 6 bases and 4 bases, with 15 bases remaining between them. Germline V CDR1 and CDR2: MNHEY, SVGAGI. DNA of the CDR3: TGTGCCAGCAGGGGGGGTTGGGCGACAGAGACCCAGTACTTC. It yields the protein CASRGGWATETQYF.

A word on this clonotype: A read error may explain this, as a much larger clone is one base away. The J gene is TRBJ2-3, the V gene TRBV6-2 or TRBV6-3; D not resolved. The DNA end lines up better with TRBJ1-5; the J call may be wrong. Germline V gene sequence: CDR1 MNHEY, CDR2 SVGEGT. CDR3 length: 16 amino acids. This CDR3 reads CASSYFAASSTDTQHF. Here the CDR3 DNA reads TGTGCCAGCAGTTACTTCGCGGCGTCTAGCACAGATACGCAGCATTTT.

Concerning this clonotype itself: This sequence may be a read error, since a much larger clone differs from it by one base. This chain's CDR3 is CSVVRGPGDGYTF. CDR3 nucleotide sequence: TGCAGCGTTGTTAGAGGACCGGGTGACGGCTACACCTTC. This chain connects TRBV29-1 to TRBJ1-2; D gene unclear. Between the trimmed V and J ends, which lost 4 bases and 8 bases, there was a span of 17 bases. Germline V gives CDR1 SQVTM, CDR2 ANQGSEA. The CDR3 is made up of 13 amino acids.

This clonotype appeared a few times. The CDR3 end shows no conserved phenylalanine or tryptophan, and so a read error is likely. The J gene is TRBJ1-5, the V gene TRBV6-1, with D uncertain. This CDR3 contains 13 residues. With 4 bases removed from V and 11 bases from J, the gap between germline ends came to 15 bases. In germline, CDR1 is MNHNS, CDR2 SASEGT. CDR3 in DNA: TGTGCCAGCAGTGTTGTGGGTAGTGGAGCCCAGCATTAT. Its protein product is CASSVVGSGAQHY.

J is TRBJ2-5 and V is TRBV10-1; TRBD2 might be the D (5 bases). Trimming took off 4 bases at V and 4 bases at J, with 16 bases between the two ends. Germline V gene sequence: CDR1 WNHNN, CDR2 SYGVQD (reference sequence). The CDR3 spans 15 residues. CDR3 nucleotides: TGCGCCAGCAGTGGTGGAGTGGTAGGAGGAGAGACCCAGTACTTC. Translating it yields CASSGGVVGGETQYF.

In the case of this clonotype: At one boundary the junction diverges from the germline segment, which might be a read error. The chain links TRBV11-2 to TRBJ2-1; D remains ambiguous. CDR1 is SGHAT and CDR2 is FQNNGV in the germline V gene. The CDR3 has 14 amino acids. The DNA of the CDR3 is TGTGCCAGCAGCTTTCGTGGGAACTGCAATGAGCAGTTCTTT. It translates to CASSFRGNCNEQFF.

Notes on this clonotype: One end of the junction fails to match germline, which may point to a read error. V usage is TRBV7-9 and J usage is TRBJ2-1, with D unclear. This CDR3 contains 12 residues. The V gene's germline CDR1 is SEHNR and CDR2 FQNEAQ (reference sequence). The CDR3 protein is CTSSPSNNEQFF. CDR3 bases: TGTACCAGCAGCCCGAGTAACAATGAGCAGTTCTTC.

As concerns this clonotype: The junction departs from the called germline gene at one end, perhaps through a read error. V gene TRBV11-2 combines with J gene TRBJ2-7, with D unresolved. This CDR3 is built from 15 residues. Germline V gives CDR1 SGHAT, CDR2 FQNNGV. The CDR3 sequence is CVSSQKAEFFYEQYF. CDR3 nucleotide sequence: TGTGTCAGCAGCCAGAAGGCAGAGTTTTTTTACGAGCAGTACTTC.

This clonotype has ten or more counts. The CDR3: CASSQEPSRETQYF. Written as DNA, the CDR3 is TGCGCCAGCAGCCAAGAACCCAGTCGGGAGACCCAGTACTTC. This chain connects TRBV4-1 to TRBJ2-5; D remains ambiguous. The CDR3 has 14 amino acids. The V gene's germline CDR1 is MGHRA and CDR2 YSYEKL. With 0 bases removed from V and 5 bases from J, the gap between germline ends came to 10 bases.

Notes on this clonotype: No conserved phenylalanine or tryptophan ends this CDR3, so it is likely a read error. V gene TRBV29-1 combines with J gene TRBJ1-2; 7 nucleotides agree with TRBD1. This CDR3 has 12 residues. The trim removed 6 bases at V and 8 bases at J, leaving 9 bases unmatched. Germline V gene lookup returns CDR1 SQVTM and CDR2 ANQGSEA. The chain's CDR3 is CSVGTASGGYTL. The CDR3 DNA sequence: TGCAGCGTCGGGACAGCCTCGGGAGGCTACACCTTA.